One and the same sample provided the 8 T cell receptor beta chains below, sequenced in a study of identical twins. TCRdb passed the 5' RACE reads through MiXCR, listing each CDR3 protein once. The sample includes roughly 540,000 distinct CDR3 sequences, under 25% of them seen just once. This sample also belongs to another study, concerning T cells expressing NK-cell markers.

The sample consisted of CD4+ T cells sorted from blood. The source is a woman aged 18-29 years in good health.

V is TRBV7-9 and J is TRBJ2-7; D possibly corresponds to TRBD1 (5 bases). The germline CDR1 and CDR2 sequences are SEHNR and FQNEAQ (reference sequence). CDR3 length: 13 amino acids. Deletions cut 3 bases from V and 4 bases from J, with 10 bases between. CDR3 residues: CASSFNAGYEQYF. DNA for the CDR3: TGTGCCAGCAGCTTTAATGCAGGGTACGAGCAGTACTTC.

The sample holds a few counts of this clonotype. The chain combines TRBV5-1 with TRBJ1-1; TRBD1 is a possible D gene (6 bases). This CDR3 has 13 residues. V was shortened by 3 bases and J by 4 bases, with 10 bases between the two germline ends. The germline V gene has CDR1 SGHRS and CDR2 YFSETQ. CDR3 in DNA: TGCGCCAGCAGCTCAGGGGCGGTCACTGAAGCTTTCTTT. Amino acid sequence: CASSSGAVTEAFF.

This clonotype was picked up a small number of times. V is TRBV29-1 and J is TRBJ1-4, with 11 bases identical to TRBD1. The V and J ends lost 7 bases and 7 bases, in that order; junction bases with no gene match: 8. The CDR3 consists of 14 residues. The V gene's germline CDR1 is SQVTM and CDR2 ANQGSEA. The CDR3, as DNA: TGCAGCGCAGCCGGACAGGGGGCCGGTGAAAAACTGTTTTTT. Protein sequence: CSAAGQGAGEKLFF.

CDR3 loop: CASSHVSDSGSGETQYF. The CDR3 nucleotides read TGCGCCAGCAGCCACGTATCAGATAGCGGGAGCGGCGAGACCCAGTACTTC. The chain employs TRBV4-3 and TRBJ2-5; 9 positions match TRBD2. Germline CDR1 reads LGHNA; CDR2 reads YSLEER. V was clipped by 3 bases and J by 5 bases; unmatched bases: 13. This CDR3 has 17 amino acids.

This clonotype was seen repeatedly, ten times or more. CDR3 sequence: CASSLKPGLVVFF. In nucleotides, the CDR3 is TGTGCCAGCAGTCTCAAACCGGGACTAGTGGTGTTCTTC. The chain couples TRBV12-3 or TRBV12-4 to TRBJ2-1; 8 bases fit TRBD2. The CDR3 extends over 13 amino acids. The trim removed 5 bases at V and 15 bases at J, leaving 12 bases unmatched.

Regarding this clonotype: At one end the junction does not follow the germline gene, possibly because of a read error. The J gene is TRBJ2-1, the V gene TRBV7-8, with TRBD1 as a possible D gene (8 bases). The CDR3 contains 12 residues. The germline gives CDR1 SGHVS, CDR2 FQNEAQ. The CDR3 spells CASSQGGDRPGF. The CDR3, as DNA: TGTGCCAGCAGCCAGGGGGGGGACAGGCCAGGCTTC.

V gene TRBV18 combines with J gene TRBJ1-1; 7 bases are a match to TRBD1. The CDR3 runs to 16 residues. V lost 3 bases to trimming and J lost 1 base; unmatched junction nucleotides: 8. Per the germline V gene, CDR1 is KGHSH and CDR2 is LQKENI. Here the CDR3 DNA reads TGTGCCAGCTCACCTAAAAAGACAGGGACGAACACTGAAGCTTTCTTT. This translates into CASSPKKTGTNTEAFF.

The rearrangement links TRBV9 to TRBJ2-1, with D possibly TRBD2 on 6 matching bases. Trimming removed 4 bases at V and 6 bases at J, with 20 bases between. The CDR3 sequence is 16 residues long. Germline V gene lookup returns CDR1 SGDLS and CDR2 YYNGEE. The CDR3 nucleotides are TGTGCCAGCAGCTCCCAGGCGAGGACTAAGGGCAATGAGCAGTTCTTC. Translation gives CASSSQARTKGNEQFF.